Listed below are T cell receptor beta chains from one sample, sequenced in a study of early T cells in non-severe SARS-CoV-2 infection. TCRdb re-derived calls from the 5' RACE reads in MiXCR, one entry per CDR3 protein. The table shows tens of thousands of distinct CDR3 sequences, with less than 7% occurring only once. Sequenced material: whole blood. The receptors originated from an adult who was a healthcare worker with PCR-confirmed SARS-CoV-2 infection or an uninfected control (not recorded which). The CDR3 runs from the conserved cysteine through the conserved F or W. Each record gives: V gene, J gene, CDR3 length, CDR3 protein.

V: TRBV4-1
J: TRBJ2-7
length: 13
CDR3: CASSQGLVGEQYF

V: TRBV7-7
J: TRBJ2-3
length: 15
CDR3: CASSAGTGGVNTQYF

V: TRBV10-2
J: TRBJ2-7
length: 17
CDR3: CASSEMGQGLKYYEQYF

V: TRBV9
J: TRBJ2-4
length: 13
CDR3: CASSVGGKNIQYF

V: TRBV30
J: TRBJ2-1
length: 14
CDR3: CAWSTDRGFNEQFF

V: TRBV6-2/TRBV6-3
J: TRBJ2-1
length: 14
CDR3: CASGERGAHNEQFF

V: TRBV11-2
J: TRBJ2-5
length: 17
CDR3: CASSTRWDREGKETQYF

V: TRBV5-1
J: TRBJ2-3
length: 15
CDR3: CASGQNGDHTDTQYF

V: TRBV28
J: TRBJ2-1
length: 16
CDR3: CASTPSSWRVGNEQFF

V: TRBV13
J: TRBJ2-3
length: 12
CDR3: CASSPHRDTQYF

V: TRBV28
J: TRBJ2-1
length: 14
CDR3: CASCQDSGGLRWFF

V: TRBV12-3/TRBV12-4
J: TRBJ1-1
length: 14
CDR3: CASKLQGGLTEAFF

V: TRBV20-1
J: TRBJ2-5
length: 12
CDR3: CSAIWQGETQYF

V: TRBV20-1
J: TRBJ2-1
length: 12
CDR3: CSAMGLASEQFF

V: TRBV6-1
J: TRBJ2-1
length: 14
CDR3: CASSGGGGANEQFF

V: TRBV29-1
J: TRBJ2-5
length: 13
CDR3: CSVEGGATETQYF

V: TRBV24-1
J: TRBJ2-5
length: 16
CDR3: CATSDLAGEGQETQYF

V: TRBV7-8
J: TRBJ2-7
length: 14
CDR3: CASSSPGRNYEQYF

V: TRBV7-6
J: TRBJ2-1
length: 16
CDR3: CASSHRERDLYNEQFF

V: TRBV20-1
J: TRBJ2-7
length: 14
CDR3: CSAVRTSGLYEQYF

V: TRBV20-1
J: TRBJ2-7
length: 13
CDR3: CSARSGPDYEQYF

V: TRBV7-2
J: TRBJ1-1
length: 16
CDR3: CASSLDSGSPGTEAFF

V: TRBV5-5
J: TRBJ2-2
length: 14
CDR3: CASSWGLNTGELFF

V: TRBV19
J: TRBJ2-3
length: 15
CDR3: CASSPAFLRTDTQYF

V: TRBV5-4
J: TRBJ2-3
length: 12
CDR3: CASSPSTDTQYF

V: TRBV6-1
J: TRBJ1-2
length: 13
CDR3: CASSEEGLYGYTF

V: TRBV5-1
J: TRBJ2-3
length: 14
CDR3: CASSLEAGVDTQYF

V: TRBV28
J: TRBJ2-2
length: 16
CDR3: CASRTGLAANTGELFF

V: TRBV6-5
J: TRBJ2-1
length: 15
CDR3: CASSPSAGEHNEQFF

V: TRBV20-1
J: TRBJ2-3
length: 13
CDR3: CSASKPSTDTQYF